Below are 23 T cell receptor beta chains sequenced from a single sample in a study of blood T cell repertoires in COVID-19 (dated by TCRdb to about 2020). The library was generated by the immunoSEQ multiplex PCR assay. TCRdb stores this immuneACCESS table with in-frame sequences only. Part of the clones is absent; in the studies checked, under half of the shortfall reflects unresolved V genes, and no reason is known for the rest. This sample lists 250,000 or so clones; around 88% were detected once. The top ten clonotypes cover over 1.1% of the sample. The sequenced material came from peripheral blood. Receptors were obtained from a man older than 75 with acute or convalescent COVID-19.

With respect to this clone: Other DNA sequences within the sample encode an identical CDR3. The CDR3 DNA reads TGTGCCAGCAGCTTAGCTTACAGGGGGGGCGGGGAGCTGTTTTTT. Amino acids: CASSLAYRGGGELFF. V gene TRBV7-8 combines with J gene TRBJ2-2, with D perhaps TRBD1 (8 bases). V gave up 0 bases and J gave up 7 bases, with 12 bases separating them. Germline V gene sequence: CDR1 SGHVS, CDR2 FQNEAQ. The CDR3 sequence is 15 residues long.

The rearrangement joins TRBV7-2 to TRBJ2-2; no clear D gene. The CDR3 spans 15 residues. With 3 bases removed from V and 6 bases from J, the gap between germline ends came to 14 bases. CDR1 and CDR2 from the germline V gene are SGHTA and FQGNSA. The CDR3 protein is CASSFQVFPPGELFF. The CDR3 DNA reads TGTGCCAGCAGCTTCCAGGTCTTCCCACCCGGGGAGCTGTTTTTT.

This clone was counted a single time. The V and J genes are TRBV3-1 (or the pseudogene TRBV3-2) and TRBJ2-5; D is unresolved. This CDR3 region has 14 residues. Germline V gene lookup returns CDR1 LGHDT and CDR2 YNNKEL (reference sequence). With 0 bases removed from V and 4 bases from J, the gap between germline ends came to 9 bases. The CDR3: CASSQDRFSETQYF. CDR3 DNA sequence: TGTGCCAGCAGCCAAGACCGGTTTTCAGAGACCCAGTACTTC.

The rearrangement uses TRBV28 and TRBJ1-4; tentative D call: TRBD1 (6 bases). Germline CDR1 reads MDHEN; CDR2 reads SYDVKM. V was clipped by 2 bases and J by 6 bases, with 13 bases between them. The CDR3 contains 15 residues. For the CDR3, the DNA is TGTGCCAGCAGTTTAGGGGGGGGCGGGTATGAAAAACTGTTTTTT. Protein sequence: CASSLGGGGYEKLFF.

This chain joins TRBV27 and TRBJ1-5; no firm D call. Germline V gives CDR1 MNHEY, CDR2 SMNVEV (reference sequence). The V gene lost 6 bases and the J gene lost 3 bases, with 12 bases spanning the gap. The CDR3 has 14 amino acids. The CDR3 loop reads CASSPGRFNQPQHF. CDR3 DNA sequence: TGTGCCAGCAGCCCCGGGAGATTCAATCAGCCCCAGCATTTT.

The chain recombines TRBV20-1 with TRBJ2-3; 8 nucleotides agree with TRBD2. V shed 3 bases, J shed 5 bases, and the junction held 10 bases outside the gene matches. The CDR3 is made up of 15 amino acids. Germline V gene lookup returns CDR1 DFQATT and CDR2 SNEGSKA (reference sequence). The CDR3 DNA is TGCAGTGCTAGTAGGCTAGCGGGCGGTGAAGATACGCAGTATTTT. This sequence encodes CSASRLAGGEDTQYF.

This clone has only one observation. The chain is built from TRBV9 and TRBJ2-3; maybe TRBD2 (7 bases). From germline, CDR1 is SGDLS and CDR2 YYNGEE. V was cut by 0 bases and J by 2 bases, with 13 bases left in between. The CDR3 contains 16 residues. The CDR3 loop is CASSVELAGATDTQYF. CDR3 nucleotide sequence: TGTGCCAGCAGCGTAGAGTTGGCGGGGGCCACAGATACGCAGTATTTT.

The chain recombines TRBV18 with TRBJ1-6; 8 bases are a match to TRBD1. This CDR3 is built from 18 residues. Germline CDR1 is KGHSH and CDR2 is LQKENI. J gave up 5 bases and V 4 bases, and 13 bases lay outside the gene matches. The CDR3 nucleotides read TGTGCCAGCTCACTTTTCGGACAGGGAACCCTTGATAATTCACCCCTCCACTTT. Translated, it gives CASSLFGQGTLDNSPLHF.

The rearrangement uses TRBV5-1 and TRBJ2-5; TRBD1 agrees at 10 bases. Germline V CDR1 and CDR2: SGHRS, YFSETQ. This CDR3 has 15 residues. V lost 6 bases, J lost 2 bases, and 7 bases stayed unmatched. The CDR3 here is CASTLRTGGQETQYF. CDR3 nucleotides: TGCGCCAGCACCCTACGGACAGGGGGGCAAGAGACCCAGTACTTC.

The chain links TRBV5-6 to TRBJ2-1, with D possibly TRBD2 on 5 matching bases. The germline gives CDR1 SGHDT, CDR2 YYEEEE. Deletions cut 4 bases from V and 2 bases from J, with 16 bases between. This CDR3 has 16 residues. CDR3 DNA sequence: TGTGCCAGCAGCCGAGAAGTGGACTCCCCCTACAATGAGCAGTTCTTC. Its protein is CASSREVDSPYNEQFF.

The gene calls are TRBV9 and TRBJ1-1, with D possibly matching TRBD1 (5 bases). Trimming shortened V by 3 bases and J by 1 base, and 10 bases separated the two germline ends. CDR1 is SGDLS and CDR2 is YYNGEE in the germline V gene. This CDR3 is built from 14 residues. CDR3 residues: CASSARVKNTEAFF. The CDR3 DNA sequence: TGTGCCAGCAGCGCCAGGGTTAAGAACACTGAAGCTTTCTTT.

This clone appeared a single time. CDR3 coding DNA: TGTGCCAGCAGCCAGACGACAGGGGGCGAATCACCCCTCCACTTT. Its protein is CASSQTTGGESPLHF. This sequence joins TRBV3-1 (or the pseudogene TRBV3-2) and TRBJ1-6, with 10 positions matching TRBD1. The CDR3 has 15 amino acids. Germline V lookup: CDR1 LGHDT, CDR2 YNNKEL (reference sequence). V trimming: 3 bases; J trimming: 10 bases; junction bases outside the gene matches: 6.

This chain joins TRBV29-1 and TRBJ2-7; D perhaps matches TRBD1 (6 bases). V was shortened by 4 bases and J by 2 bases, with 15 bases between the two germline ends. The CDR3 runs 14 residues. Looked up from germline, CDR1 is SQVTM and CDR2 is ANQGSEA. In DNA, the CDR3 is TGCAGCGTTGTTGCCCGGACAGCCCCCTACGAGCAGTACTTC. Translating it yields CSVVARTAPYEQYF.

The CDR3, as DNA: TGTGCCAGCAGCGTGGAGACAGGGGTACAGACTACGCAGTATTTT. Residues: CASSVETGVQTTQYF. The genes are TRBV9 and TRBJ2-3; TRBD1 aligns across 8 bases. The J segment lost 8 bases and the V segment lost 2 bases, leaving 10 bases of the junction unmatched. This CDR3 is built from 15 residues. Germline CDR1 is SGDLS and CDR2 is YYNGEE.

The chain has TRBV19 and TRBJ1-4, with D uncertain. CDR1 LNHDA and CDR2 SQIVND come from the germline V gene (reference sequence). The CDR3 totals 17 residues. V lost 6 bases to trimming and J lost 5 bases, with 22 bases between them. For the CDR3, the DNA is TGTGCCAGTAGCCCCGCCGGCAGACGTGAGGTGAATGAAAAACTGTTTTTT. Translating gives CASSPAGRREVNEKLFF.

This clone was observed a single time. In DNA form, the CDR3 reads TGTGCCAGTAGATACGGGACAGACACCGGGGAGCTGTTTTTT. Encoded protein: CASRYGTDTGELFF. The chain is built from TRBV19 and TRBJ2-2; 7 bases line up with TRBD1. The CDR3 runs to 14 residues. After removal of 6 bases from V and 3 bases from J, the junction contained 4 bases not matched to a gene. Germline V lookup: CDR1 LNHDA, CDR2 SQIVND (reference sequence).

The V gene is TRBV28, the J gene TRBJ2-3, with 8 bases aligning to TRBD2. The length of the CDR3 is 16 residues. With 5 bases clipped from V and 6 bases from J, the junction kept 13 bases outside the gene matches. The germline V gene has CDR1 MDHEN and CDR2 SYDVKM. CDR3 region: CASSPPPGLGTDTQYF. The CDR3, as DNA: TGTGCCAGCAGTCCTCCCCCGGGACTAGGTACGGATACGCAGTATTTT.

The CDR3 nucleotides are TGTGCCAGCAGCCCCCGGGAAGAGGAGCTGTTTTTT. This translates into CASSPREEELFF. The chain links TRBV7-6 to TRBJ2-2; possible D gene TRBD2, 5 bases. This CDR3 spans 12 amino acids. Per germline, CDR1 SGHVS and CDR2 FNYEAQ. Deletions cut 5 bases from V and 10 bases from J, with 11 bases between.

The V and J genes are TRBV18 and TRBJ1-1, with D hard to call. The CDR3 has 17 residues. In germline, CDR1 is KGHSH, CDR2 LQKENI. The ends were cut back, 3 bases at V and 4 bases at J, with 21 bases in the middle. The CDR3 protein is CASSPNSLTSLGTEAFF. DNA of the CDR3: TGTGCCAGCTCACCCAACAGCCTAACCTCCTTGGGCACTGAAGCTTTCTTT.

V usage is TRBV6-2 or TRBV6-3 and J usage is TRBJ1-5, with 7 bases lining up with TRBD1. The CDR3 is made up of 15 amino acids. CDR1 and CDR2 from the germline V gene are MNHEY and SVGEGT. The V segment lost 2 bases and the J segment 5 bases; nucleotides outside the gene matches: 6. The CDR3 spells CASSYKGAGDQPQHF. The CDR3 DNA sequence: TGTGCCAGCAGTTACAAGGGGGCAGGGGATCAGCCCCAGCATTTT.

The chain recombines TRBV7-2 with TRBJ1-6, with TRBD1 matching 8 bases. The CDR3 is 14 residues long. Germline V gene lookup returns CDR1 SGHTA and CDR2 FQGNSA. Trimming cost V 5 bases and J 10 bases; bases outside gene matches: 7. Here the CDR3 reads CASSPGQGGSPLHF. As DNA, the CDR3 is TGTGCCAGCAGCCCAGGACAGGGCGGATCACCCCTCCACTTT.

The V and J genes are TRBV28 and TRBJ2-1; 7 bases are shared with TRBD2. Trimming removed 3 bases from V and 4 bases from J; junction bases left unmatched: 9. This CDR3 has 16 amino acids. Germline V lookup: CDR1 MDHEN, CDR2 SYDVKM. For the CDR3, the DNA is TGTGCCAGCAGTTTCGGTTTACTAGCGAATTACAATGAGCAGTTCTTC. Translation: CASSFGLLANYNEQFF.

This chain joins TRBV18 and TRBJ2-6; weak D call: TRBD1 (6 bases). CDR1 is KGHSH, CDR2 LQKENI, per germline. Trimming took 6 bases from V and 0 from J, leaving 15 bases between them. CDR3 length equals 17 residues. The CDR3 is CASSVTGGNSGANVLTF. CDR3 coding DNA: TGTGCCAGCTCGGTGACAGGAGGTAACTCTGGGGCCAACGTCCTGACTTTC.